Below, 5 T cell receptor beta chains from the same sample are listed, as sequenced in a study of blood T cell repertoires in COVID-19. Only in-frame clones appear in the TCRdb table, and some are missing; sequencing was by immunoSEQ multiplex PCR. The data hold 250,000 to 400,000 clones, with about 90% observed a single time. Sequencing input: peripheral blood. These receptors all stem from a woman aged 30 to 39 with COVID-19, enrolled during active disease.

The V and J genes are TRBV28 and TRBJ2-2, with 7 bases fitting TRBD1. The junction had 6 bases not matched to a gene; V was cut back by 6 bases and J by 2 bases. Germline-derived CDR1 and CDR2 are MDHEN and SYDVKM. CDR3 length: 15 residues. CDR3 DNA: TGTGCCAGCAGACAGACAGGGTTTAACACCGGGGAGCTGTTTTTT. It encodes CASRQTGFNTGELFF. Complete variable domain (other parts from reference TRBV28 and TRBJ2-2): DVKVTQSSRYLVKRTGEKVFLECVQDMDHENMFWYRQDPGLGLRLIYFSYDVKMKEKGDIPEGYSVSREKKERFSLILESASTNQTSMYLCASRQTGFNTGELFFGEGSRLTVL.

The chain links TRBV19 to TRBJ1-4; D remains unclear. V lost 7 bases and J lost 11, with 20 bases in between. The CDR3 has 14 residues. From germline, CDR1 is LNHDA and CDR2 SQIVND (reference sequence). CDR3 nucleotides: TGTGCCAGTATGATGTCGGGGTTGTCGAATAAACTGTTTTTT. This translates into CASMMSGLSNKLFF.

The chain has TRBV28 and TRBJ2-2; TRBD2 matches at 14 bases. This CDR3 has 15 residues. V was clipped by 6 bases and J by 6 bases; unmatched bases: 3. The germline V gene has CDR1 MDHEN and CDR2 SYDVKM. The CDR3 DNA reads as TGTGCCAGCAGAACGGGACTAGCGGGAGCCGGGGAGCTGTTTTTT. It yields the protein CASRTGLAGAGELFF.

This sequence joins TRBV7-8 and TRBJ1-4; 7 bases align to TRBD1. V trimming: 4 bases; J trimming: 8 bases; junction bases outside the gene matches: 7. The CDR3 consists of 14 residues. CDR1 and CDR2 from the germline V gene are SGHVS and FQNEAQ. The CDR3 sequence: CASSSTGFGEKLFF. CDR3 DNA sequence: TGTGCCAGCAGCTCGACAGGGTTTGGGGAAAAACTGTTTTTT. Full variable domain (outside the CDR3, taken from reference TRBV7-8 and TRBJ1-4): GAGVSQSPRYKVAKRGQDVALRCDPISGHVSLFWYQQALGQGPEFLTYFQNEAQLDKSGLPSDRFFAERPEGSVSTLKIQRTQQEDSAVYLCASSSTGFGEKLFFGSGTQLSVL.

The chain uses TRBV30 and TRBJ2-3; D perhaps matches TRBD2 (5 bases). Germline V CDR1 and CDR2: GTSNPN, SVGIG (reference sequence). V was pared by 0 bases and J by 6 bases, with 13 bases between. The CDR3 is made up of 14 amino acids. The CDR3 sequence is CAWSVSSRTDTQYF. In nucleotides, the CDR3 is TGTGCCTGGAGTGTTTCTAGCCGTACGGATACGCAGTATTTT.